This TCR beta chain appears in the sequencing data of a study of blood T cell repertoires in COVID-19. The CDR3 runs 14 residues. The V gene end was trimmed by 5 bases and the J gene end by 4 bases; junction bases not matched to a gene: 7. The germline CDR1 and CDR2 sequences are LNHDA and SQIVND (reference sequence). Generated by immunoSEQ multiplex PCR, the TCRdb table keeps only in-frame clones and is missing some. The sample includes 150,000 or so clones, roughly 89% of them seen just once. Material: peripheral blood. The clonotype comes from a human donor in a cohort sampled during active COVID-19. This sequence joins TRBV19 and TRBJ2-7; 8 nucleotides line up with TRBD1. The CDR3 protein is CASSLQGAVYEQYF. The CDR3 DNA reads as TGTGCCAGTAGTCTCCAGGGGGCTGTATACGAGCAGTACTTC.